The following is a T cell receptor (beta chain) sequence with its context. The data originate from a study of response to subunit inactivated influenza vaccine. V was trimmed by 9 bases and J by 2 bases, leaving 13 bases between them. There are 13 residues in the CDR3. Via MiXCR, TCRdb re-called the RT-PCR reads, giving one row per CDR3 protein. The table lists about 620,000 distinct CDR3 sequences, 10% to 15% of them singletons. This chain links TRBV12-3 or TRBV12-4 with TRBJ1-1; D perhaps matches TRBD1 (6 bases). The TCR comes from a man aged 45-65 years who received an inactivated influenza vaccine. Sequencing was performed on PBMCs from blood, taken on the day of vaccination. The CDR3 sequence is CASATGLNTEAFF. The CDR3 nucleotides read TGTGCCAGTGCTACAGGGCTTAACACTGAAGCTTTCTTT.